The source of this T cell receptor (beta chain) is a study of blood T cell repertoires in COVID-19. The V gene's germline CDR1 is SGHNT and CDR2 YENEEA. The CDR3 has 14 residues. With 4 bases removed from V and 1 base from J, the gap between germline ends came to 11 bases. The method was immunoSEQ multiplex PCR; TCRdb's version includes in-frame clones alone and lacks a portion of them. Counted here are around 200,000 clones, about 89% occurring once; the ten biggest clones make up about 7%. This clone was seen just once. The chain is built from TRBV11-3 and TRBJ2-7, with D possibly TRBD1 on 6 matching bases. The sequencing input was peripheral blood. The origin of this receptor is a man between 40 and 49 years old with acute or convalescent COVID-19. Here the CDR3 DNA reads TGTGCCAGCAGCTCCGGCGGACAGTCCTACGAGCAGTACTTC. Protein: CASSSGGQSYEQYF.